This TCR beta chain was observed in a study of identical twins. The study's findings and limits: Instead of following the same donors, the conclusions were based on cross-sectional statistical analysis.

TCRdb recomputed calls from the 5' RACE reads with MiXCR, one row per CDR3 protein. The table lists hundreds of thousands of distinct CDR3 sequences, roughly an eighth of them singletons. This CDR3 is 16 amino acids long. Trimming pared 3 bases from V and 0 bases from J, leaving 14 bases between. This clonotype was detected many times. The antigen is undetermined. This same sample was also taken into another study, of yellow fever vaccine responses in identical twins.

The chain couples TRBV12-3 or TRBV12-4 to TRBJ1-2; D remains unclear. This clonotype originated in a woman younger than 30 in good health. The sequenced sample was PBMCs. In DNA, the CDR3 is TGTGCCAGCAGTTTGGGGAGGACCGAAGCTAACTATGGCTACACCTTC. Translating it yields CASSLGRTEANYGYTF.